This T cell receptor (beta chain) is from a study of T cell responses to AZD1222 COVID-19 vaccine. Study-level background: Pooling covered second doses at about 4 or about 12 weeks. Study-level points and caveats: Donors were largely white British and mainly female; clonal diversity was possibly underestimated. Seropositive AZD1222 recipients at baseline numbered only five or six.

V lost 4 bases and J 5 bases, leaving 9 bases between the germline ends. CDR1 is SGHTA and CDR2 is FQGNSA in the germline V gene. This CDR3 has 13 residues. Generated by immunoSEQ multiplex PCR, the TCRdb table keeps only in-frame clones and is missing some. This sample has approximately 84,000 clones, with 89% found just once. Regarding this clone: Its antigen is unidentified.

The V gene is TRBV7-2, the J gene TRBJ1-5; no clear D gene. Sample: peripheral blood, taken on day 0 of AZD1222 vaccination. This clonotype was sampled from an adult in good health. The CDR3 nucleotides are TGTGCCAGCAGCTCCCAGTTCGATCAGCCCCAGCATTTT. It specifies CASSSQFDQPQHF.